This T cell receptor (beta chain) was sequenced during a study of early stage breast cancer tumors. At the level of the study: ER+/PR+/HER2- status applied to about 70% of the 16 invasive breast tumors.

Blood replicates held 0.5 ug DNA, tumor or normal breast 1.5 ug, two each. Method: immunoSEQ multiplex PCR; TCRdb's copy keeps in-frame clones and lacks some. The sample carries tens of thousands of clones, about 89% recorded once. The CDR3 runs 13 residues. After removal of 5 bases from V and 1 base from J, the junction contained 4 bases not matched to a gene. In germline, CDR1 is GTSNPN, CDR2 SVGIG (reference sequence). The chain carries TRBV30 and TRBJ1-1; 7 nucleotides align to TRBD1. Material: blood. The sequence came from a person in their 70s with breast cancer. The CDR3 nucleotides are TGTGCCTGGCGACGGACAGGGAACACTGAAGCTTTCTTT. Translation: CAWRRTGNTEAFF.